The 14 T cell receptor beta chains given below trace back to one sample, sequenced in a study of blood T cell repertoires in COVID-19. TCRdb's copy holds only in-frame clones and misses some; the assay was immunoSEQ multiplex PCR. The sample lists under 200,000 clones, 79% occurring once. Sequencing input: PBMCs or T cells enriched from blood (not recorded which). These receptors were obtained from a woman in her 70s in a cohort exposed to, infected with or recovered from COVID-19 (not recorded which).

The V call is TRBV5-3, the J call TRBJ1-5; 11 nucleotides align to TRBD1. TRBV5-3 is classed as an ORF, of uncertain function. CDR3 length: 21 amino acids. Trimming removed 2 bases from V and 4 bases from J; junction bases left unmatched: 20. The CDR3 DNA is TGTGCCAGAAGCTTAAACACCGAAAGGGACAGGGGGATTGTAGGAAATCAGCCCCAGCATTTT. Protein product: CARSLNTERDRGIVGNQPQHF.

This sequence joins TRBV18 and TRBJ2-2; TRBD2 might be the D (5 bases). V lost 4 bases to trimming and J lost 1 base, with 7 bases between them. The germline gives CDR1 KGHSH, CDR2 LQKENI. There are 14 residues in the CDR3. CDR3 nucleotide sequence: TGTGCCAGCTCACTACTAGGGAACACCGGGGAGCTGTTTTTT. As protein: CASSLLGNTGELFF.

This clone has just a few counts. The chain recombines TRBV2 with TRBJ1-5; D unclear. Trimming stripped 4 bases from V and 6 bases from J, with 13 bases between. Germline-derived CDR1 and CDR2 are SNHLY and FYNNEI. This CDR3 comprises 14 residues. As DNA, the CDR3 is TGTGCCAGCAGTGCCATTTTGTCGGGTCAGCCCCAGCATTTT. Encoded protein: CASSAILSGQPQHF. The full variable domain, rest sourced from reference TRBV2 and TRBJ1-5, is EPEVTQTPSHQVTQMGQEVILRCVPISNHLYFYWYRQILGQKVEFLVSFYNNEISEKSEIFDDQFSVERPDGSNFTLKIRSTKLEDSAMYFCASSAILSGQPQHFGDGTRLSIL.

The J gene is TRBJ1-2, the V gene TRBV19; D is possibly TRBD1 (6 bases). V dropped 6 bases and J dropped 5 bases, with 10 bases sitting between them. CDR1 and CDR2 (germline): LNHDA, SQIVND (reference sequence). The CDR3 loop spans 12 amino acids. In DNA, the CDR3 is TGTGCCAGTAGCCCGGACAGATATGGCTACACCTTC. Its protein product is CASSPDRYGYTF.

V gene TRBV2 combines with J gene TRBJ2-1; 11 nucleotides line up with TRBD2. CDR3 size: 14 residues. The J segment lost 9 bases and the V segment lost 6 bases, leaving 7 bases of the junction unmatched. CDR1 SNHLY and CDR2 FYNNEI come from the germline V gene. The CDR3 spells CASSVSGRGAEQFF. The CDR3 nucleotides read TGTGCCAGCAGCGTTAGCGGGAGGGGAGCTGAGCAGTTCTTC.

This clone was detected only a few times. The chain joins TRBV18 to TRBJ1-2, with D possibly matching TRBD1 (5 bases). CDR1 and CDR2 (germline): KGHSH, LQKENI. Trimming shortened V by 4 bases and J by 6 bases, and 12 bases separated the two germline ends. The CDR3 spans 13 residues. The CDR3 nucleotides are TGTGCCAGCTCACTGTCGACGGGGGATGGCTACACCTTC. Its translation: CASSLSTGDGYTF.

The rearrangement links TRBV27 to TRBJ2-1; D is undetermined. This CDR3 region has 12 residues. Germline V gene data show CDR1 as MNHEY and CDR2 as SMNVEV (reference sequence). V lost 4 bases, J lost 4 bases, and 5 bases lay in between. CDR3 protein: CASSSRYNEQFF. DNA for the CDR3: TGTGCCAGCAGTTCCCGGTACAATGAGCAGTTCTTC.

This clone appeared a single time. The chain links TRBV10-3 to TRBJ2-3, with D perhaps TRBD2 (7 bases). The CDR3 extends over 15 amino acids. The germline CDR1 and CDR2 sequences are ENHRY and SYGVKD. V gave up 6 bases and J gave up 5 bases, with 18 bases separating them. CDR3 loop: CAISVMGGQGDTQYF. CDR3 DNA: TGTGCCATCAGCGTCATGGGGGGGCAGGGAGATACGCAGTATTTT.

The rearrangement joins TRBV7-2 to TRBJ1-1, with D unclear. The V end lost 4 bases, the J end lost 4 bases, and 13 bases lay between the germline ends. The CDR3 covers 14 residues. In germline, CDR1 is SGHTA, CDR2 FQGNSA. The CDR3 nucleotides read TGTGCCAGCAGCTCCCGGGGTCGGTTCACTGAAGCTTTCTTT. Amino acid sequence: CASSSRGRFTEAFF.

The V call is TRBV6-1, the J call TRBJ1-2, with 7 bases lining up with TRBD1. The V gene end was trimmed by 3 bases and the J gene end by 2 bases; junction bases not matched to a gene: 9. Looked up from germline, CDR1 is MNHNS and CDR2 is SASEGT. This CDR3 has 16 residues. The DNA for the CDR3 is TGTGCCAGCAGTGAGGCCGGGACAGCTTCGAACTATGGCTACACCTTC. This codes for CASSEAGTASNYGYTF.

The chain has TRBV18 and TRBJ2-7; D perhaps matches TRBD2 (5 bases). The germline gives CDR1 KGHSH, CDR2 LQKENI. CDR3 length: 13 residues. V lost 4 bases to trimming and J lost 4 bases, with 11 bases between them. The CDR3 DNA reads as TGTGCCAGCTCACGCCCGGACTCATACGAGCAGTACTTC. Translated: CASSRPDSYEQYF.

The chain carries TRBV29-1 and TRBJ2-2; D not resolved. V lost 6 bases to trimming and J lost 0 bases, with 8 bases between them. CDR3 length: 13 residues. Germline V lookup: CDR1 SQVTM, CDR2 ANQGSEA. The CDR3 loop is CSVGYPNTGELFF. The CDR3 DNA reads TGCAGCGTCGGTTATCCGAACACCGGGGAGCTGTTTTTT.

The chain couples TRBV15 to TRBJ1-5; 9 nucleotides match TRBD1. J lost 5 bases, V lost 9 bases, and 11 bases had no gene match. Germline CDR1 LNHNV, CDR2 YYDKDF (reference sequence). There are 15 residues in the CDR3. This CDR3 is CATTTGTGYDQPQHF. CDR3 bases: TGTGCCACTACCACCGGGACAGGGTACGATCAGCCCCAGCATTTT. Full variable domain (remainder filled in from reference TRBV15 and TRBJ1-5): DAMVIQNPRYQVTQFGKPVTLSCSQTLNHNVMYWYQQKSSQAPKLLFHYYDKDFNNEADTPDNFQSRRPNTSFCFLDIRSPGLGDTAMYLCATTTGTGYDQPQHFGDGTRLSIL.

The V call is TRBV5-5, the J call TRBJ1-3; possible D gene TRBD1, 5 bases. The V gene lost 1 base and the J gene lost 0 bases, with 8 bases spanning the gap. Germline V gene sequence: CDR1 SGHKS, CDR2 YYEKEE (reference sequence). This CDR3 comprises 15 residues. Written as DNA, the CDR3 is TGTGCCAGCAGCTTGTTAGGGGCCTCTGGAAACACCATATATTTT. This encodes CASSLLGASGNTIYF. Together with reference TRBV5-5 and TRBJ1-3, the CDR3 gives the full variable domain: DAGVTQSPTHLIKTRGQQVTLRCSPISGHKSVSWYQQVLGQGPQFIFQYYEKEERGRGNFPDRFSARQFPNYSSELNVNALLLGDSALYLCASSLLGASGNTIYFGEGSWLTVV.